This T cell receptor (beta chain) originates from a study of vaccination and CD4 T cells after COVID-19. Overall study context: For post-vaccine samples, collection took place a median roughly 72 days after dose two, ranging from 14 to 241.

The treatment denotes: approximately nine-day PBMC culture with coronavirus spike peptide pools or control peptides (ViraFEST assay). Peptide pools at approximately 9.4 ug/ml, together with 7.5 to 10 IU/ml IL-2, were added to cultures of more than 1.5 million PBMCs per well. The study sequenced cultured CD4+ T cell DNA using the Oncomine TCR Beta short-read assay. TCRdb passed the PCR reads through MiXCR, listing each CDR3 protein once. The table includes about 13,000 distinct CDR3 sequences, about three fifths detected once. This clonotype was seen a few times. The target antigen is unknown. The receptor comes from a human donor who had recovered from COVID-19. Sequenced sample: CD4+ T cells from blood, cultured in vitro.

CDR3 DNA sequence: TGTGCCAGCAGCCCCGAACTAGGGCCAGCGACCCAGTACTTC. It translates to CASSPELGPATQYF. J is TRBJ2-5 and V is TRBV7-9, with a weak D call TRBD2 (5 bases). Germline V gives CDR1 SEHNR, CDR2 FQNEAQ (reference sequence). The V end lost 5 bases, the J end lost 7 bases, and 17 bases lay between the germline ends. CDR3 length equals 14 residues.